The 4 T cell receptor beta chains presented below share a single source sample, sequenced in a study of shared T cell receptors in the human thymus. TCRdb's table, derived via immunoSEQ multiplex PCR, lists solely in-frame clones and lacks some. The sample has 500,000 to 550,000 clones, roughly 74% seen once; the top ten hold roughly 0.013%. The data were also submitted as part of a second study, on human thymus T cells.

Sequenced material: thymocytes. The receptor source for this set is a boy less than two years old with a congenital heart defect.

This chain connects TRBV9 to TRBJ2-5; tentatively, D is TRBD2 (5 bases). CDR3 length: 14 residues. Germline V gene lookup returns CDR1 SGDLS and CDR2 YYNGEE. Trimming cost V 2 bases and J 4 bases, with 12 bases left between them. CDR3 DNA: TGTGCCAGCAGCGTGTCCGGAGGTGGAGAGACCCAGTACTTC. This encodes CASSVSGGGETQYF.

This chain connects TRBV7-2 to TRBJ2-1; TRBD1 aligns across 8 bases. CDR1 and CDR2 from the germline V gene are SGHTA and FQGNSA. Trimming took 0 bases from V and 3 from J; bases not matched to a gene: 10. The CDR3 spans 18 residues. CDR3 residues: CASSLAMPDRAHYNEQFF. CDR3 DNA: TGTGCCAGCAGCTTAGCCATGCCGGACAGGGCCCACTACAATGAGCAGTTCTTC. Complete variable domain (other parts from reference TRBV7-2 and TRBJ2-1): GAGVSQSPSNKVTEKGKDVELRCDPISGHTALYWYRQSLGQGLEFLIYFQGNSAPDKSGLPSDRFSAERTGGSVSTLTIQRTQQEDSAVYLCASSLAMPDRAHYNEQFFGPGTRLTVL.

J is TRBJ1-1 and V is TRBV5-1, with 8 bases identical to TRBD1. The germline V gene has CDR1 SGHRS and CDR2 YFSETQ. Losses at the gene ends were 6 bases for V and 2 bases for J; bases not matched to a gene: 9. This CDR3 is built from 15 residues. CDR3 coding DNA: TGCGCCAGCACCATTACGGACAGGGCAAACACTGAAGCTTTCTTT. It codes for CASTITDRANTEAFF.

This clone has just a few counts. The V call is TRBV7-2, the J call TRBJ1-2, with no clear D. Trimming shortened V by 5 bases and J by 3 bases, and 19 bases separated the two germline ends. The length of the CDR3 is 16 residues. The V gene's germline CDR1 is SGHTA and CDR2 FQGNSA. The CDR3 protein is CASSTHFATEHYGYTF. The CDR3, as DNA: TGTGCCAGCAGCACCCACTTTGCGACGGAGCACTATGGCTACACCTTC.